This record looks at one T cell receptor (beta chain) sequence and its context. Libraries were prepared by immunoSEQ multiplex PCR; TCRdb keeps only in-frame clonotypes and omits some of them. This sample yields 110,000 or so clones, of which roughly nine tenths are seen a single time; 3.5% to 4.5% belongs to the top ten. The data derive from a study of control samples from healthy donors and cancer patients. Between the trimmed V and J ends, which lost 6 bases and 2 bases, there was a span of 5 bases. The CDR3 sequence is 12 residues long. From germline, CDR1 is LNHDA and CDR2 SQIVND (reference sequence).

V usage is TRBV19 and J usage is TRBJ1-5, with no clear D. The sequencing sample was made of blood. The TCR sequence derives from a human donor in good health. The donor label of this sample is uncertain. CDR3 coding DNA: TGTGCCAGTAGGGTAGGCAATCAGCCCCAGCATTTT. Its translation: CASRVGNQPQHF. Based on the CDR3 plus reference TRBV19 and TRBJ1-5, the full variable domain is DGGITQSPKYLFRKEGQNVTLSCEQNLNHDAMYWYRQDPGQGLRLIYYSQIVNDFQKGDIAEGYSVSREKKESFPLTVTSAQKNPTAFYLCASRVGNQPQHFGDGTRLSIL.